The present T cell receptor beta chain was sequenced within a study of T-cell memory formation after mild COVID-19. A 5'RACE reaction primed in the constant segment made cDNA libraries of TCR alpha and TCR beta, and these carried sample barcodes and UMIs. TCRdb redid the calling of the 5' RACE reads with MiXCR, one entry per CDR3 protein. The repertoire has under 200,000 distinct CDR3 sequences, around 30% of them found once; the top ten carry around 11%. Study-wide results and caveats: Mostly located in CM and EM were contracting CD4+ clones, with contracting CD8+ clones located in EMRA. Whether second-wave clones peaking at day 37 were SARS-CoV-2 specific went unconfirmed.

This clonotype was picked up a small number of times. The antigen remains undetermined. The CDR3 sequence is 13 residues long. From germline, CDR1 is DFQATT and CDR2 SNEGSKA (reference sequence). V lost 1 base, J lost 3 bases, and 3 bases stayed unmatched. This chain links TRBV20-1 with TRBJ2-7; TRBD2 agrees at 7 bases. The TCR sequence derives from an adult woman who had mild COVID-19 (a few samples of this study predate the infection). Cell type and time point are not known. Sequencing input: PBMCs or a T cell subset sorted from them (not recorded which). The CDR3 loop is CSARGGRDYEQYF. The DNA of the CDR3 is TGCAGTGCTAGAGGTGGGAGGGACTACGAGCAGTACTTC.